This TCR beta chain was recovered during a study of blood T cell repertoires in COVID-19. Germline CDR1 SGHVS, CDR2 FQNEAQ. The CDR3 extends over 16 amino acids. Trimming removed 2 bases from V and 3 bases from J; junction bases left unmatched: 7. As handled by the study authors: Estimated nucleated cell counts came from reference gene primer amplification. Here immunoSEQ multiplex PCR was the method, and the copy in TCRdb shows in-frame clones only, minus some. For V, J and clone size, that table is used; D and trimming come from the DNA. The data hold about 81,000 clones, with 91% observed a single time.

This sequence originates from a woman aged 45-59 years in a cohort sampled during active COVID-19. This chain connects TRBV7-8 to TRBJ1-5, with 7 bases lining up with TRBD1. The sequenced sample consisted of peripheral blood. The CDR3 coding sequence is TGTGCCAGCAGCTTACCTCGACAGGGCGCCAATCAGCCCCAGCATTTT. The encoded protein is CASSLPRQGANQPQHF.